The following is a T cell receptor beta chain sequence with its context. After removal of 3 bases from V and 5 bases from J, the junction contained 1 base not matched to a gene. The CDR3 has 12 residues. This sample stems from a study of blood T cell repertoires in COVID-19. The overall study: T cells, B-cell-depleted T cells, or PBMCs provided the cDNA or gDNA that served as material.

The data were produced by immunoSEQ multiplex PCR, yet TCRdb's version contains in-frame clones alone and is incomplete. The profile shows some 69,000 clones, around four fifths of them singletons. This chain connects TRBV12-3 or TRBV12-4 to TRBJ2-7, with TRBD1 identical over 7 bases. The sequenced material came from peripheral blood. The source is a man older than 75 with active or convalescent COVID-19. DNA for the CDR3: TGTGCCAGCAGTTTCAGGGGGAACGAGCAGTACTTC. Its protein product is CASSFRGNEQYF.